Listed below are T cell receptor beta chains from one sample, sequenced in a study of PD-1 blockade in classical Hodgkin lymphoma. Here immunoSEQ multiplex PCR was the method, and the copy in TCRdb shows in-frame clones only, minus some. The sample contains approximately 110,000 clones, approximately 89% of which appear only once. The sample in question was peripheral blood mononuclear cells (PBMCs), obtained before the fourth cycle of nivolumab. Receptor source: a human donor with classical Hodgkin lymphoma. CDR3s include the opening cysteine and the closing phenylalanine or tryptophan. The D gene is left open where the match is weak. Size is omitted from some rows. Given values are once, few, many or a class for expanded clones.

v_gene	d_gene	abundance	j_gene	CDR3aa	CDR3nt
TRBV4-1	.	.	TRBJ2-5	CASSQPTRSQETQYF	TGCGCCAGCAGCCAACCAACTAGAAGTCAAGAGACCCAGTACTTC
TRBV19	.	.	TRBJ1-2	CASFRAGWPDGYTF	TGTGCCAGTTTTCGGGCGGGTTGGCCCGATGGCTACACCTTC
TRBV5-8	.	.	TRBJ1-2	CASSFRDKYQAGYTF	TGTGCCAGCAGCTTCCGGGACAAATATCAAGCTGGCTACACCTTC
TRBV6-5	TRBD2	.	TRBJ2-7	CASTRTSGSYEQYF	TGTGCCAGCACAAGGACTAGCGGGAGCTACGAGCAGTACTTC
TRBV6-6	TRBD1	.	TRBJ1-6	CASSWGQGNSPLHF	TGTGCCAGCAGTTGGGGACAGGGGAATTCACCCCTCCACTTT
TRBV27	TRBD1	.	TRBJ1-2	CASSKGQGNGYTF	TGTGCCAGCAGCAAGGGACAGGGGAATGGCTACACCTTC
TRBV5-1	.	once	TRBJ2-3	CASSPEQGTKVYF	TGCGCCAGCAGCCCGGAACAGGGCACGAAGGTGTATTTT
TRBV4-2	.	.	TRBJ2-7	CASSQADRTGYEQYF	TGTGCCAGCAGCCAAGCCGACCGAACAGGCTACGAGCAGTACTTC
TRBV14	.	.	TRBJ1-1	CASSPGGSTEAFF	TGTGCCAGCAGCCCAGGCGGATCCACTGAAGCTTTCTTT
TRBV6-1	TRBD1	.	TRBJ2-3	CASSDRRDRVPDTQYF	TGTGCCAGCAGTGATCGACGGGACAGGGTCCCAGATACGCAGTATTTT
TRBV27	TRBD2	.	TRBJ2-7	CASSFIAGAKGEQYF	TGTGCCAGCAGTTTTATTGCGGGAGCTAAAGGCGAGCAGTACTTC
TRBV4-2	.	.	TRBJ2-7	CASSQGWGSRFYEQYF	TGTGCCAGCAGCCAAGGGTGGGGCAGTCGATTTTACGAGCAGTACTTC
TRBV7-9	TRBD2	.	TRBJ2-1	CASSSSLAGGSYNEQFF	TGTGCCAGCAGCTCCTCACTAGCGGGGGGCTCCTACAATGAGCAGTTCTTC
TRBV19	TRBD2	.	TRBJ2-1	CASSIDWASGSFIEQFF	TGTGCCAGTAGTATAGATTGGGCTAGCGGGAGCTTCATTGAGCAGTTCTTC
TRBV19	.	once	TRBJ2-1	CASSISRATYNEQFF	TGTGCCAGTAGTATAAGTCGGGCGACCTACAATGAGCAGTTCTTC
TRBV10-3	.	.	TRBJ2-5	CAISDSTSSYETQYF	TGTGCCATCAGTGACAGCACGAGCTCATACGAGACCCAGTACTTC
TRBV5-6	TRBD1	.	TRBJ1-2	CASTQGTAGDGYTF	TGTGCCAGCACACAAGGGACAGCGGGCGATGGCTACACCTTC
TRBV9	.	.	TRBJ2-7	CASSALQYGDLSEQYF	TGTGCCAGCAGCGCCTTACAGTACGGGGACCTTTCCGAGCAGTACTTC
TRBV5-1	.	.	TRBJ2-7	CASSLMGATRERYEQYF	TGCGCCAGCAGCTTGATGGGAGCTACTAGAGAACGCTACGAGCAGTACTTC
TRBV27	.	few	TRBJ1-2	CASSLKGRNYGYTF	TGTGCCAGCAGTTTAAAGGGGCGCAACTATGGCTACACCTTC
TRBV15	.	.	TRBJ2-7	CATSRDGRSYEQYF	TGTGCCACCAGCAGAGATGGTAGATCCTACGAGCAGTACTTC
TRBV30	.	.	TRBJ1-2	CAWSPQTPLQGRGYTF	TGTGCCTGGAGTCCTCAAACCCCCTTACAGGGTCGGGGCTACACCTTC
TRBV7-7	.	once	TRBJ1-1	CASSLTLNTEAFF	TGTGCCAGCAGCTTAACCCTGAACACTGAAGCTTTCTTT
TRBV28	.	.	TRBJ1-2	CASSLRNYGYTF	TGTGCCAGCAGCCTGCGCAACTATGGCTACACCTTC
TRBV11-2	TRBD1	.	TRBJ2-1	CASSSRTGANEQFF	TGTGCCAGCAGCTCACGGACAGGCGCCAATGAGCAGTTCTTC
TRBV19	TRBD2	.	TRBJ2-7	CASNTGTSGKDEQYF	TGTGCCAGTAATACCGGGACTAGCGGGAAGGACGAGCAGTACTTC
TRBV10-2	TRBD2	.	TRBJ2-1	CASKQREAGEQFF	TGCGCCAGTAAGCAGCGGGAGGCTGGTGAGCAGTTCTTC
TRBV7-9	.	.	TRBJ2-3	CASSPTSTDTQYF	TGTGCCAGCAGCCCAACTAGCACAGATACGCAGTATTTT
TRBV19	.	.	TRBJ1-5	CASKGLDSYQPQHF	TGTGCCAGTAAGGGGCTCGACAGTTATCAGCCCCAGCATTTT